These 29 T cell receptor beta chains came from one sample sequenced in a study of cytomegalovirus exposure and HLA in healthy donors. This table comes from immunoSEQ multiplex PCR, and its TCRdb copy is limited to in-frame clones, with some not included. The sample has about 63,000 clones, more than 70% seen once. Sequencing was performed on PBMCs. The source of these receptors is a woman between 18 and 29 years old in good health and CMV-seronegative.

The gene calls are TRBV6-1 and TRBJ1-5, with a tentative D call TRBD1 (5 bases). The germline CDR1 and CDR2 sequences are MNHNS and SASEGT. The CDR3 contains 14 residues. V was pared by 2 bases and J by 4 bases, with 9 bases between. CDR3 in amino acids: CASSESDRNQPQHF. CDR3 DNA: TGTGCCAGCAGTGAATCCGACAGAAATCAGCCCCAGCATTTT.

In DNA, the CDR3 is TGTGCCAGCAGCTTCCGGGGGGCCAGCTCCTACGAGCAGTACTTC. Translation gives CASSFRGASSYEQYF. The chain is built from TRBV7-8 and TRBJ2-7; D may be TRBD2 (7 bases). The CDR3 loop spans 15 amino acids. CDR1 is SGHVS, CDR2 FQNEAQ, per germline. V was shortened by 3 bases and J by 0 bases, with 12 bases between the two germline ends. Full variable domain (rest looked up from reference TRBV7-8 and TRBJ2-7): GAGVSQSPRYKVAKRGQDVALRCDPISGHVSLFWYQQALGQGPEFLTYFQNEAQLDKSGLPSDRFFAERPEGSVSTLKIQRTQQEDSAVYLCASSFRGASSYEQYFGPGTRLTVT.

V gene TRBV5-6 combines with J gene TRBJ2-3; 8 positions agree with TRBD2. Unmatched junction bases numbered 6, after V lost 4 bases and J lost 2 bases. The CDR3 consists of 15 residues. CDR1 is SGHDT, CDR2 YYEEEE, per germline. The CDR3 spells CASSPGGGTTDTQYF. In nucleotides, the CDR3 is TGTGCCAGCAGCCCCGGGGGGGGGACCACAGATACGCAGTATTTT.

This clone showed up just once. V is TRBV5-1 and J is TRBJ1-1; D gene uncertain. CDR3 size: 11 residues. In germline, CDR1 is SGHRS, CDR2 YFSETQ. V lost 7 bases and J 3 bases, leaving 7 bases between the germline ends. CDR3 amino acids: CASVGDTEAFF. The CDR3 DNA is TGCGCCAGCGTCGGGGACACTGAAGCTTTCTTT.

The chain uses TRBV7-6 and TRBJ2-1; D is unclear. CDR3 length: 13 amino acids. Trimming took off 3 bases at V and 7 bases at J, with 10 bases between the two ends. Germline V gene data show CDR1 as SGHVS and CDR2 as FNYEAQ. This chain's CDR3 is CASSLGLVNEQFF. The DNA for the CDR3 is TGTGCCAGCAGCTTGGGCCTTGTTAATGAGCAGTTCTTC.

The chain joins TRBV28 to TRBJ1-1; no firm D call. Germline values: CDR1 MDHEN, CDR2 SYDVKM. V lost 5 bases and J lost 3, with 13 bases in between. This CDR3 region has 14 residues. CDR3 sequence (DNA): TGTGCCAGCAGTACGCCACCGGTACACACTGAAGCTTTCTTT. The encoded protein is CASSTPPVHTEAFF. The whole variable domain, filled in from reference TRBV28 and TRBJ1-1, reads DVKVTQSSRYLVKRTGEKVFLECVQDMDHENMFWYRQDPGLGLRLIYFSYDVKMKEKGDIPEGYSVSREKKERFSLILESASTNQTSMYLCASSTPPVHTEAFFGQGTRLTVV.

The CDR3 coding sequence is TGTGCCAGCAGCACCAGACACCCTGGTGGAGCTTTCTTT. Encoded protein: CASSTRHPGGAFF. The V and J genes are TRBV21-1 and TRBJ1-1; TRBD1, the D gene given by the table, was not confirmed from the DNA. TRBV21-1 is termed a pseudogene. The CDR3 is 13 residues long.

This clone was detected only once. V is TRBV11-2 and J is TRBJ1-2; D not certain. The CDR3 extends over 17 amino acids. The germline CDR1 and CDR2 sequences are SGHAT and FQNNGV. Trimming removed 1 base at V and 3 bases at J, with 18 bases between. CDR3 coding DNA: TGTGCCAGCAGCTTAGGGGTTGGGGAGGCGAACCACTATGGCTACACCTTC. It encodes CASSLGVGEANHYGYTF.

The chain carries TRBV7-2 and TRBJ2-5, with 13 bases that match TRBD2. Germline CDR1 reads SGHTA; CDR2 reads FQGNSA. J was trimmed by 3 bases and V by 2 bases; bases with no gene match: 6. The CDR3 spans 17 residues. The CDR3 nucleotides are TGTGCCAGCAGCTTATCGACTAGCGGGAGGAGAGAAGAGACCCAGTACTTC. Translation gives CASSLSTSGRREETQYF.

V and J are TRBV6-5 and TRBJ1-4; no firm D call. The germline V gene encodes CDR1 MNHEY and CDR2 SVGAGI. The CDR3 sequence is 15 residues long. The V gene lost 6 bases and the J gene lost 2 bases, with 13 bases spanning the gap. The CDR3 bases are TGTGCCAGCAGCCCCACCCAGGTGACTAATGAAAAACTGTTTTTT. It is translated as CASSPTQVTNEKLFF.

The gene calls are TRBV5-5 and TRBJ1-2; D is possibly TRBD1 (5 bases). Per the germline V gene, CDR1 is SGHKS and CDR2 is YYEKEE (reference sequence). The CDR3 spans 15 residues. V was shortened by 6 bases and J by 0 bases, with 15 bases between the two germline ends. The CDR3 nucleotides are TGTGCCAGCACCATGGGGGGGTTAGCTAACTATGGCTACACCTTC. This sequence encodes CASTMGGLANYGYTF.

This clone occurred once. This sequence joins TRBV6-5 and TRBJ1-1; maybe TRBD1 (6 bases). Germline V gene data show CDR1 as MNHEY and CDR2 as SVGAGI. Deletions cut 11 bases from V and 2 bases from J, with 21 bases between. The CDR3 totals 15 residues. As DNA, the CDR3 is TGTGCCGCCCGGGGGGGCGAGAACCCTAACACTGAAGCTTTCTTT. This codes for CAARGGENPNTEAFF.

V is TRBV2 and J is TRBJ1-2; D not resolved. The CDR3 runs 15 residues. V shed 0 bases and J shed 4 bases, with 12 bases lying between them. The germline CDR1 and CDR2 sequences are SNHLY and FYNNEI. Here the CDR3 DNA reads TGTGCCAGCAGTGAAGCTCGGGATTCACTCTATGGCTACACCTTC. Translating gives CASSEARDSLYGYTF.

Comments on this clone: This specimen includes other DNA sequences encoding the same CDR3. This chain links TRBV7-2 with TRBJ2-5, with unresolved D. The CDR3 contains 13 residues. Trimming removed 3 bases from V and 2 bases from J, with 7 bases in between. The germline CDR1 and CDR2 sequences are SGHTA and FQGNSA. CDR3 in amino acids: CASSFSGQETQYF. CDR3 in DNA: TGTGCCAGCAGCTTTTCAGGACAAGAGACCCAGTACTTC.

The V and J genes are TRBV19 and TRBJ2-6; 10 bases map to TRBD2. V trimming: 0 bases; J trimming: 6 bases; junction bases outside the gene matches: 8. This CDR3 region has 18 residues. Germline CDR1 LNHDA, CDR2 SQIVND (reference sequence). DNA of the CDR3: TGTGCCAGTAGTATAGATCTAGCGGGAGATAGTGTGGCCAACGTCCTGACTTTC. As protein: CASSIDLAGDSVANVLTF.

This rearrangement joins TRBV6-1 to TRBJ2-2, with D maybe TRBD2 (6 bases). Germline V lookup: CDR1 MNHNS, CDR2 SASEGT. The germline V and J ends were trimmed by 6 bases and 0 bases, with 8 bases remaining between them. The CDR3 is 14 amino acids. The CDR3: CASRGGPNTGELFF. The CDR3 coding sequence is TGTGCCAGCAGGGGAGGTCCGAACACCGGGGAGCTGTTTTTT.

The rearrangement uses TRBV28 and TRBJ1-2; the D is unclear. Trimming pared 7 bases from V and 0 bases from J, leaving 12 bases between. The germline gives CDR1 MDHEN, CDR2 SYDVKM. The CDR3 contains 14 residues. The CDR3 here is CASNLGRPNYGYTF. The DNA for the CDR3 is TGTGCCAGCAATTTGGGCAGACCTAACTATGGCTACACCTTC.

This chain connects TRBV27 to TRBJ1-2, with a tentative D call TRBD1 (6 bases). The CDR3 extends over 14 amino acids. The germline V gene has CDR1 MNHEY and CDR2 SMNVEV (reference sequence). Trimming stripped 9 bases from V and 2 bases from J, with 16 bases between. The CDR3 DNA follows: TGTGCCAGTGGGGGTGGGGGCTTAAACTATGGCTACACCTTC. Amino acid sequence: CASGGGGLNYGYTF.

The CDR3 bases are TGTGCCTCTTCCCCTCGTACAGGGGGCTCAAATCAGCCCCAGCATTTT. Translated: CASSPRTGGSNQPQHF. The chain couples TRBV30 to TRBJ1-5, with 9 bases lining up with TRBD1. The CDR3 is 16 amino acids. CDR1 GTSNPN and CDR2 SVGIG come from the germline V gene (reference sequence). The trim removed 7 bases at V and 4 bases at J, leaving 14 bases unmatched. The full variable domain, rest sourced from reference TRBV30 and TRBJ1-5, is SQTIHQWPATLVQPVGSPLSLECTVEGTSNPNLYWYRQAAGRGLQLLFYSVGIGQISSEVPQNLSASRPQDRQFILSSKKLLLSDSGFYLCASSPRTGGSNQPQHFGDGTRLSIL.

The V gene is TRBV5-1, the J gene TRBJ2-3, with a tentative D call TRBD2 (6 bases). Looked up from germline, CDR1 is SGHRS and CDR2 is YFSETQ. Trimming took 2 bases from V and 0 from J, leaving 7 bases between them. This CDR3 is 14 amino acids long. As DNA, the CDR3 is TGCGCCAGCAGCTTAGGGACTAGCACAGATACGCAGTATTTT. It codes for CASSLGTSTDTQYF.

Turning to this clone: The same CDR3 also results from other DNA sequences found in this sample. The V and J genes are TRBV5-4 and TRBJ2-7; weak D call: TRBD2 (5 bases). V dropped 4 bases and J dropped 1 base, with 9 bases sitting between them. Germline V gene data show CDR1 as SGHNT and CDR2 as YYREEE (reference sequence). The CDR3 runs 13 residues. The CDR3 sequence: CASSEGLSYEQYF. CDR3 sequence (DNA): TGTGCCAGCAGCGAGGGATTATCCTACGAGCAGTACTTC.

V is TRBV19 and J is TRBJ1-3; unclear D gene. Germline CDR1 is LNHDA and CDR2 is SQIVND (reference sequence). This CDR3 has 14 residues. V lost 9 bases and J lost 1, with 13 bases in between. The CDR3 DNA reads TGTGCCAGCCCCGGGTCTCCTTCTGGAAACACCATATATTTT. Amino acids: CASPGSPSGNTIYF. Looking up the rest from reference TRBV19 and TRBJ1-3 gives the full variable domain: DGGITQSPKYLFRKEGQNVTLSCEQNLNHDAMYWYRQDPGQGLRLIYYSQIVNDFQKGDIAEGYSVSREKKESFPLTVTSAQKNPTAFYLCASPGSPSGNTIYFGEGSWLTVV.

The chain carries TRBV27 and TRBJ2-7; 13 bases are shared with TRBD2. The ends lost 5 bases at V and 6 bases at J; junction bases unmatched: 7. This CDR3 has 15 amino acids. Germline V gene data show CDR1 as MNHEY and CDR2 as SMNVEV (reference sequence). The CDR3 DNA follows: TGTGCCAGCAGTAAACTAGCGGGGGGGGTGTTCGAGCAGTACTTC. This encodes CASSKLAGGVFEQYF.

The chain employs TRBV19 and TRBJ1-1; 7 bases align to TRBD1. This CDR3 region has 17 residues. V trimming: 1 base; J trimming: 6 bases; junction bases outside the gene matches: 14. CDR1 is LNHDA and CDR2 is SQIVND in the germline V gene (reference sequence). In DNA form, the CDR3 reads TGTGCCAGTAGTATAGGTTTTGTGGCAGGGGGGACTTCTGAAGCTTTCTTT. Protein: CASSIGFVAGGTSEAFF.

V usage is TRBV27 and J usage is TRBJ2-7, with TRBD2 matching over 11 bases. The CDR3 length is 14 residues. CDR1 and CDR2 (germline): MNHEY, SMNVEV (reference sequence). The trim removed 5 bases at V and 3 bases at J, leaving 3 bases unmatched. The CDR3 sequence: CASSDGTSGYEQYF. The CDR3 DNA follows: TGTGCCAGCAGTGATGGGACTAGCGGCTACGAGCAGTACTTC.

The chain employs TRBV7-9 and TRBJ1-6; 7 bases are a match to TRBD1. CDR3 size: 16 residues. Per the germline V gene, CDR1 is SEHNR and CDR2 is FQNEAQ (reference sequence). Trimming cost V 4 bases and J 5 bases; bases outside gene matches: 8. CDR3 nucleotide sequence: TGTGCCAGCAGCTCCCCGACAGGGTACGATAATTCACCCCTCCACTTT. It codes for CASSSPTGYDNSPLHF.

The chain employs TRBV28 and TRBJ1-2; 9 bases are shared with TRBD1. Losses at the gene ends were 2 bases for V and 4 bases for J; bases not matched to a gene: 2. This CDR3 comprises 14 residues. Germline V gene lookup returns CDR1 MDHEN and CDR2 SYDVKM. The CDR3 sequence is CASSLGTGRYGYTF. Here the CDR3 DNA reads TGTGCCAGCAGTTTAGGGACAGGGCGCTATGGCTACACCTTC.

This clone occurred a few times. Other DNA sequences of this sample code for an identical CDR3. The chain recombines TRBV6-5 with TRBJ1-3; 7 bases align to TRBD1. CDR1 and CDR2 from the germline V gene are MNHEY and SVGAGI. The V and J ends lost 6 bases and 0 bases, in that order; junction bases with no gene match: 2. The CDR3 has 14 residues. For the CDR3, the DNA is TGTGCCAGCAGCCGACAGGGCTCTGGAAACACCATATATTTT. This translates into CASSRQGSGNTIYF.

This chain uses TRBV5-8 with TRBJ1-1; tentative D call: TRBD1 (6 bases). CDR3 length equals 14 residues. Germline V CDR1 and CDR2: SGHTS, YDEGEE. The ends were cut back, 4 bases at V and 2 bases at J, with 12 bases in the middle. CDR3 loop: CASSGYGTNTEAFF. In DNA, the CDR3 is TGTGCCAGCAGCGGATACGGGACAAACACTGAAGCTTTCTTT. The whole variable domain, filled in from reference TRBV5-8 and TRBJ1-1, reads EAGVTQSPTHLIKTRGQQATLRCSPISGHTSVYWYQQALGLGLQFLLWYDEGEERNRGNFPPRFSGRQFPNYSSELNVNALELEDSALYLCASSGYGTNTEAFFGQGTRLTVV.